The TCR beta chain described here comes from a study of T cells in localized non-small cell lung cancer. Study conclusions and caveats: Uninvolved adjacent lung showed peak T cell clonality, exceeding tumor. The study detected a median about 60 of the top 100 tumor clones in adjacent lung. Longer overall survival was associated with a higher density of T cells in the blood.

A word on this clone: The antigen remains undetermined.

Data came from immunoSEQ multiplex PCR; TCRdb stores just in-frame clones and leaves some out. The sample gives roughly 66,000 clones, roughly 90% of which show up once; approximately 2% is in the top ten. The sample was peripheral blood, taken before any cancer treatment. This receptor was obtained from a woman aged 40-75 years with stage I lung adenocarcinoma.

CDR3 region: CASSLAWQGRLNTEAFF. CDR3 DNA: TGTGCCAGCAGTTTAGCGTGGCAGGGGCGCTTGAACACTGAAGCTTTCTTT. The chain is built from TRBV28 and TRBJ1-1; D is perhaps TRBD1 (6 bases). Germline CDR1 MDHEN, CDR2 SYDVKM. The CDR3 runs 17 residues. V lost 2 bases and J 0 bases, leaving 16 bases between the germline ends.